This T cell receptor (beta chain) was recorded in a study of OX40 agonist ivuxolimab in advanced cancers. Study background: A diagnosis of hepatocellular carcinoma, melanoma, renal cell or head and neck cancer was present in dose-escalation patients. Overall study findings and caveats: By week 6 at 0.1 to 3.0 mg/kg, blood CD4+ and CD8+ T cells had expanded clonally.

Clones were sequenced by immunoSEQ multiplex PCR, and TCRdb holds only the in-frame ones, with some missing. This table holds more than 35,000 clones, approximately 80% found once. With regard to this clone: The antigen is not known.

The CDR3 contains 16 residues. Germline-derived CDR1 and CDR2 are SGHKS and YYEKEE (reference sequence). V dropped 5 bases and J dropped 4 bases, with 21 bases sitting between them. This receptor was identified in an adult with an advanced solid tumor such as melanoma, head and neck, liver or kidney cancer. This chain links TRBV5-5 with TRBJ1-2; D not certain. Sample: CD4+ or CD8+ T cells sorted from blood, taken in a trial of the OX40 agonist ivuxolimab. CDR3 region: CASSYLPGQLAYGYTF. In nucleotides, the CDR3 is TGTGCCAGCAGTTATCTACCCGGCCAGTTAGCCTATGGCTACACCTTC.